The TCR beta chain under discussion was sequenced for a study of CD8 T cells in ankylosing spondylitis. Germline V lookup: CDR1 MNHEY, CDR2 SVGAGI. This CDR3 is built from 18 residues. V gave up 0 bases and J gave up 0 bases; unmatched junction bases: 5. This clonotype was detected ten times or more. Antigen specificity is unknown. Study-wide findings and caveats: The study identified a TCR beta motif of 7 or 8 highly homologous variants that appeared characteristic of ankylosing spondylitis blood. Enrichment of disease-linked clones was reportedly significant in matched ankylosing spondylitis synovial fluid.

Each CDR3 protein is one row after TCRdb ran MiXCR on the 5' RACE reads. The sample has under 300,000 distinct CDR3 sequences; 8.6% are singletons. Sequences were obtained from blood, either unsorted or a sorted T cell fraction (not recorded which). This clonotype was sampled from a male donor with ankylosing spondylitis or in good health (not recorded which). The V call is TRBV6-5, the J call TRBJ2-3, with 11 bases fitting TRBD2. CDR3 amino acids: CASSYSPSGRISTDTQYF. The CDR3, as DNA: TGTGCCAGCAGTTACTCGCCTAGCGGGAGGATTAGCACAGATACGCAGTATTTT.